This TCR beta chain was recorded in a study of T cells in Graves' hyperthyroidism and ophthalmopathy. In its sample, this clonotype was seen many times. The antigen is not known. Stable hyperthyroidism: no ophthalmopathy progression over 18 months of follow-up. Investigators excluded patients with uncontrolled infection, other autoimmune disease, pregnancy or lactation. The diagnostic basis comprised clinical symptoms, serum thyroxine and TRAb, thyroid ultrasound and orbital computed tomography. General study points: From stable hyperthyroidism, ophthalmopathy was set apart by a 13 V-J model.

From RNA transcripts, TCR beta CDR3 regions were amplified. Researchers ran a first-round RT-PCR on the TCR CDR3 using the HTBI primer set. TCRdb itself ran the multiplex PCR reads through MiXCR, one entry per CDR3 protein. The profile shows nearly 110,000 distinct CDR3 sequences, about a sixth of them singletons. This CDR3 has 12 amino acids. V lost 4 bases and J 8 bases, leaving 11 bases between the germline ends. Germline lookup yields CDR1 SEHNR and CDR2 FQNEAQ (reference sequence). The chain couples TRBV7-9 to TRBJ1-2, with D perhaps TRBD1 (5 bases). Sequenced material: blood. The origin of this receptor is a woman aged 50 to 65 with Graves' hyperthyroidism. The CDR3 loop reads CASSSGGKGYTF. In DNA, the CDR3 is TGTGCCAGCAGCTCGGGGGGGAAAGGCTACACCTTC.